Listed below are T cell receptor beta chains from one sample, sequenced in a study of OX40 agonist ivuxolimab in advanced cancers. Repertoires were generated with immunoSEQ multiplex PCR, while TCRdb's copy carries only in-frame clones and drops some. The sample contains about 110,000 clones, 91% of which appear only once. Sample: CD4+ or CD8+ T cells sorted from blood, taken in a trial of the OX40 agonist ivuxolimab. The receptors shown here come from an adult with an advanced solid tumor such as melanoma, head and neck, liver or kidney cancer. CDR3s include the opening cysteine and the closing phenylalanine or tryptophan. The D gene is left open where the match is weak. Not every row has a clone size; where given, it reads once, few, many or a size class.

j_gene | abundance | v_gene | d_gene | CDR3aa | CDR3nt
TRBJ1-2 | NA | TRBV7-9 | NA | CASSWANYGYTF | TGTGCCAGCAGCTGGGCTAACTATGGCTACACCTTC
TRBJ1-5 | few | TRBV19 | TRBD1 | CASRDRFNQPQHF | TGTGCCAGTCGGGACAGGTTCAATCAGCCCCAGCATTTT
TRBJ2-3 | NA | TRBV2 | NA | CASSEEGRRPTDTQYF | TGTGCCAGCAGTGAAGAGGGTAGGCGCCCCACAGATACGCAGTATTTT
TRBJ2-7 | NA | TRBV4-3 | NA | CASSRGVDYEQYF | TGCGCCAGCAGCCGGGGGGTAGACTACGAGCAGTACTTC
TRBJ1-1 | NA | TRBV5-1 | NA | CASSFGGPNTEAFF | TGCGCCAGCAGCTTCGGGGGACCGAACACTGAAGCTTTCTTT
TRBJ2-4 | NA | TRBV28 | NA | CASSPHRPNTDIQYF | TGTGCCAGCAGTCCTCACAGGCCTAACACGGACATTCAGTACTTC
TRBJ2-7 | NA | TRBV6-5 | NA | CASSYSARGRNEPYF | TGTGCCAGCAGTTACTCGGCCAGGGGGAGGAACGAGCCCTACTTC
TRBJ1-1 | NA | TRBV7-9 | NA | CASSFVTSGGAGTEAFF | TGTGCCAGCAGCTTTGTCACATCGGGGGGCGCGGGCACTGAAGCTTTCTTT
TRBJ1-6 | few | TRBV11-2 | NA | CASSLDPGLSPLHF | TGTGCCAGCAGCTTAGATCCGGGCCTCTCACCCCTCCACTTT
TRBJ1-1 | NA | TRBV18 | TRBD1 | CASSPPTGNARNTEAFF | TGTGCCAGCTCACCACCGACAGGGAACGCCCGGAACACTGAAGCTTTCTTT
TRBJ1-5 | NA | TRBV6-6 | NA | CASTTGGRGANQPQHF | TGTGCCAGCACTACGGGGGGGCGGGGGGCTAATCAGCCCCAGCATTTT
TRBJ2-7 | NA | TRBV18 | NA | CASSSPRDEYYEQYF | TGTGCCAGCTCATCACCCAGGGACGAGTACTACGAGCAGTACTTC
TRBJ1-1 | NA | TRBV30 | NA | CAWNYGRRTNTEAFF | TGTGCCTGGAATTATGGACGGAGAACGAACACTGAAGCTTTCTTT
TRBJ2-2 | NA | TRBV18 | NA | CASSPQNTGELFF | TGTGCCAGCTCACCCCAAAACACCGGGGAGCTGTTTTTT
TRBJ1-2 | NA | TRBV5-8 | NA | CASSLAGRVQHYGYTF | TGTGCCAGCAGCTTGGCCGGGCGGGTACAGCACTATGGCTACACCTTC
TRBJ2-7 | NA | TRBV6-5 | TRBD1 | CASSYSGTGTYEQYF | TGTGCCAGCAGTTACTCCGGGACAGGCACCTACGAGCAGTACTTC
TRBJ2-4 | NA | TRBV5-4 | NA | CASSDHQGAKNIQYF | TGTGCCAGCAGCGATCACCAGGGGGCCAAAAACATTCAGTACTTC
TRBJ1-1 | NA | TRBV30 | NA | CAWSLVGGEDEAFF | TGTGCCTGGAGTCTCGTCGGGGGGGAGGATGAAGCTTTCTTT
TRBJ2-7 | NA | TRBV25-1 | NA | CASSAYYEQYF | TGTGCCAGTTCGGCTTACTACGAGCAGTACTTC
TRBJ2-4 | NA | TRBV10-3 | TRBD1 | CAISGTGANIQYF | TGTGCCATCAGTGGAACAGGGGCAAACATTCAGTACTTC
TRBJ2-1 | NA | TRBV6-5 | TRBD1 | CASSRDRGSDEQFF | TGTGCCAGCAGTAGGGACAGGGGGAGCGATGAGCAGTTCTTC
TRBJ2-1 | NA | TRBV27 | TRBD2 | CASSLQAGGRNEQFF | TGTGCCAGCAGTTTACAGGCGGGGGGGCGGAATGAGCAGTTCTTC
TRBJ2-7 | NA | TRBV5-8 | TRBD2 | CASSSGLADSYEQYF | TGTGCCAGCAGCTCGGGACTAGCGGACTCCTACGAGCAGTACTTC
TRBJ1-1 | NA | TRBV7-9 | NA | CASSRGPEAFF | TGTGCCAGCAGCCGGGGACCTGAAGCTTTCTTT
TRBJ2-7 | NA | TRBV5-1 | NA | CASSSSLALYEQYF | TGCGCCAGCAGCTCCAGCCTAGCGCTCTACGAGCAGTACTTC
TRBJ1-1 | once | TRBV6-6 | TRBD1 | CASSYGQGSTEAFF | TGTGCCAGCAGTTACGGACAGGGATCCACTGAAGCTTTCTTT
TRBJ2-7 | NA | TRBV28 | NA | CASSTGQTYEQYF | TGTGCCAGCAGTACCGGACAGACCTACGAGCAGTACTTC
TRBJ2-1 | NA | TRBV2 | NA | CASSPLLEGEQFF | TGTGCCAGCAGCCCCCTCCTTGAGGGTGAGCAGTTCTTC
TRBJ1-2 | NA | TRBV29-1 | NA | CSVDLPAEFNYGYTF | TGCAGCGTTGATTTGCCGGCGGAATTTAACTATGGCTACACCTTC
TRBJ2-5 | NA | TRBV19 | NA | CASSRGTLTGQETQYF | TGTGCCAGTAGTAGGGGGACCCTAACAGGGCAAGAGACCCAGTACTTC
TRBJ2-1 | NA | TRBV19 | TRBD1 | CATHDRVNEQFF | TGTGCCACACACGACAGGGTGAATGAGCAGTTCTTC
TRBJ2-1 | once | TRBV27 | NA | CASSSSSGTRGIHEQFF | TGTGCCAGCAGTTCCAGCTCCGGAACTAGAGGAATTCATGAGCAGTTCTTC
TRBJ1-1 | NA | TRBV6-5 | NA | CASSARMNTEAFF | TGTGCCAGCAGTGCCCGGATGAACACTGAAGCTTTCTTT
TRBJ2-1 | NA | TRBV6-6 | TRBD2 | CASSTTSGSYEQFF | TGTGCCAGCAGTACTACTAGCGGGAGCTATGAGCAGTTCTTC
TRBJ2-7 | NA | TRBV5-1 | NA | CASRPGSTSYEQYF | TGCGCCAGCAGGCCCGGAAGCACCTCCTACGAGCAGTACTTC
TRBJ1-1 | NA | TRBV28 | NA | CASNPPGGRTEAFF | TGTGCCAGCAACCCGCCGGGGGGTAGGACTGAAGCTTTCTTT
TRBJ2-3 | once | TRBV27 | TRBD1 | CASSWTGGTDTQYF | TGTGCCAGCAGTTGGACAGGCGGCACAGATACGCAGTATTTT
TRBJ1-5 | NA | TRBV5-4 | TRBD1 | CASSFYSPGGAQPQHF | TGTGCCAGCAGCTTCTATTCGCCAGGGGGGGCGCAGCCCCAGCATTTT
TRBJ2-2 | NA | TRBV5-1 | NA | CASSLDFAGRRSTGELFF | TGCGCCAGCAGCTTGGATTTTGCAGGGAGGCGGAGCACCGGGGAGCTGTTTTTT
TRBJ1-1 | once | TRBV25-1 | NA | CASSEFDGLRTEAFF | TGTGCCAGCAGTGAATTTGACGGGCTGAGGACTGAAGCTTTCTTT
TRBJ2-1 | NA | TRBV7-8 | NA | CASSFQLGNEQFF | TGTGCCAGCAGCTTCCAACTCGGAAATGAGCAGTTCTTC
TRBJ1-2 | NA | TRBV19 | TRBD1 | CASSMWQGAGYGYTF | TGTGCCAGTAGTATGTGGCAGGGGGCGGGCTATGGCTACACCTTC